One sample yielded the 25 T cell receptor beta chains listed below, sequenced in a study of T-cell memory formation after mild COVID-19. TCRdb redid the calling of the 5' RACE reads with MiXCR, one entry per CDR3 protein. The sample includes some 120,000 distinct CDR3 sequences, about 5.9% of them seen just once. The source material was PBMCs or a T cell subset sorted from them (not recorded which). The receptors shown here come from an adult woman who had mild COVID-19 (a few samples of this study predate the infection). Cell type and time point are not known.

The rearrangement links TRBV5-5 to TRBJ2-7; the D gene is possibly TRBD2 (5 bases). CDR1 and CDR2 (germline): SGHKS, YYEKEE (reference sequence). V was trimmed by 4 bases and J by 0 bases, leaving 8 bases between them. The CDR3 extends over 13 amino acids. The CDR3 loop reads CASSTGNSYEQYF. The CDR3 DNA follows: TGTGCCAGCAGCACGGGGAACTCCTACGAGCAGTACTTC.

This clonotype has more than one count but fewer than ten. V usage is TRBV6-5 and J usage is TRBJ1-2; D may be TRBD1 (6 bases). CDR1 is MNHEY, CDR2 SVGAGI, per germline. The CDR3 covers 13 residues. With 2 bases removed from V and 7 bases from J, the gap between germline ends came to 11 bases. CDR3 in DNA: TGTGCCAGCAGTTACCGGGGGCGAGGTGGCTACACCTTC. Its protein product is CASSYRGRGGYTF.

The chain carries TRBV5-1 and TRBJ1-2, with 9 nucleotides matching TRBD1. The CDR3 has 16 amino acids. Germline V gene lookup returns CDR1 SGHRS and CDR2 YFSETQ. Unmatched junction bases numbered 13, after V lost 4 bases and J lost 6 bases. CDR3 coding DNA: TGCGCCAGCAGCCTACCGAAGGGAGGACAGGGGAATGGCTACACCTTC. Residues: CASSLPKGGQGNGYTF.

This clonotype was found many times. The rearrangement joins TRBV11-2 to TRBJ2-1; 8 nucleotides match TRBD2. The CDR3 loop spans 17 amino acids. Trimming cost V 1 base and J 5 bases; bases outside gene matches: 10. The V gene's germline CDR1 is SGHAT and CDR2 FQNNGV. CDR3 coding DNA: TGTGCCAGCAGCTTAGGGGGTGCTGCGGGAGGTCACAATGAGCAGTTCTTC. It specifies CASSLGGAAGGHNEQFF.

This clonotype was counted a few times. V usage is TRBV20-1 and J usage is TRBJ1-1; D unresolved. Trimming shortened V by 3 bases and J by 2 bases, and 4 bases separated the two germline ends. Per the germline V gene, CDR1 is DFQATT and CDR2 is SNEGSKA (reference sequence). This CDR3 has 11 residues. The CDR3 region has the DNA TGCAGTGCTAGCTACAACACTGAAGCTTTCTTT. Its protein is CSASYNTEAFF.

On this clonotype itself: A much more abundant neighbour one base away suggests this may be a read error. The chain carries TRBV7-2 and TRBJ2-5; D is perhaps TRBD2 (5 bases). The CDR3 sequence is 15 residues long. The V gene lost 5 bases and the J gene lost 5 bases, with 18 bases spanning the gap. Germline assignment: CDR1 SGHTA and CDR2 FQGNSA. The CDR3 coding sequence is TGTGCCAGCAGCACCCCGCAGAGGGTACGGGAGACCCAGTACTTC. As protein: CASSTPQRVRETQYF.

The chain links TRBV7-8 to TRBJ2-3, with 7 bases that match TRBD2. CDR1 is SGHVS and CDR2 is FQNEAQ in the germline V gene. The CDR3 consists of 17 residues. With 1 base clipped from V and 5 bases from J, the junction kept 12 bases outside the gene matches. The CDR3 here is CASSLGKPSGKGDTQYF. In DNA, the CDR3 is TGTGCCAGCAGCTTAGGGAAACCGAGCGGGAAGGGAGATACGCAGTATTTT.

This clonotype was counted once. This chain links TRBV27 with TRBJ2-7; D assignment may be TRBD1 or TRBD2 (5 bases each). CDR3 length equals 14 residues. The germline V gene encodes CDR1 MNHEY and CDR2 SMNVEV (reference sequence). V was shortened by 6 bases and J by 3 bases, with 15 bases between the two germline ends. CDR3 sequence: CASRRGWGNYEQYF. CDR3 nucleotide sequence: TGTGCCAGCAGAAGAGGGTGGGGGAACTACGAGCAGTACTTC.

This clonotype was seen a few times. The CDR3 nucleotides are TGTGCCAGCAGCCAGTCCCCCTTGGGGAACACTGAAGCTTTCTTT. It is translated as CASSQSPLGNTEAFF. The chain carries TRBV12-3 or TRBV12-4 and TRBJ1-1; D is unresolved. The ends were cut back, 6 bases at V and 1 base at J, with 15 bases in the middle. The CDR3 is 15 residues long.

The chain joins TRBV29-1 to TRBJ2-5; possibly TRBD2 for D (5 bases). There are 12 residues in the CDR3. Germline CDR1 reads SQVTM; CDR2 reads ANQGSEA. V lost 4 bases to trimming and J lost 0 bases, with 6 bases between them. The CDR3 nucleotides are TGCAGCGTTGTGAGGGACCAAGAGACCCAGTACTTC. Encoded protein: CSVVRDQETQYF.

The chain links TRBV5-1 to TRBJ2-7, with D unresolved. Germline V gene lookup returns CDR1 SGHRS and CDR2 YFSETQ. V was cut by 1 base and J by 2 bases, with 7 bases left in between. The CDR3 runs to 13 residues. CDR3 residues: CASSLQDAYEQYF. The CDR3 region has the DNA TGCGCCAGCAGCTTGCAGGACGCCTACGAGCAGTACTTC.

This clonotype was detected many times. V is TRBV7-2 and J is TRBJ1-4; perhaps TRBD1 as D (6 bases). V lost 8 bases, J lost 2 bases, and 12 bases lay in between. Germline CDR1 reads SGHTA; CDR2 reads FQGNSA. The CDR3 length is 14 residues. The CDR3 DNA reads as TGTGCCAGCGACCAGAGGGGGACTAATGAAAAACTGTTTTTT. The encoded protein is CASDQRGTNEKLFF.

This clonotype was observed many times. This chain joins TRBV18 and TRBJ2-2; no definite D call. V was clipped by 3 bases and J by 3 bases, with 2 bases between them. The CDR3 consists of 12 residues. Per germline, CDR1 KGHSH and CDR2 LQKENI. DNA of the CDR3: TGTGCCAGCTCACCGGACACCGGGGAGCTGTTTTTT. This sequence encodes CASSPDTGELFF.

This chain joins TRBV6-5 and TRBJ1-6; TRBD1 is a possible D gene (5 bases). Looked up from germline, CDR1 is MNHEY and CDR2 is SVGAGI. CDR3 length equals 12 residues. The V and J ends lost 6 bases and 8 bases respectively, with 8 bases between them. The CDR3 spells CASRLRDSPLHF. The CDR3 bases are TGTGCCAGCAGACTCAGGGATTCACCCCTCCACTTT.

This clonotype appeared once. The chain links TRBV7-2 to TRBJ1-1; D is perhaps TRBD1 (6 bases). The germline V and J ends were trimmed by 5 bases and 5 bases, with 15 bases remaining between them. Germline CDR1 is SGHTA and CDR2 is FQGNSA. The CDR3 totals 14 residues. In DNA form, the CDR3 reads TGTGCCAGCAGCCCCGCCGACAGGATGACTGAAGCTTTCTTT. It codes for CASSPADRMTEAFF.

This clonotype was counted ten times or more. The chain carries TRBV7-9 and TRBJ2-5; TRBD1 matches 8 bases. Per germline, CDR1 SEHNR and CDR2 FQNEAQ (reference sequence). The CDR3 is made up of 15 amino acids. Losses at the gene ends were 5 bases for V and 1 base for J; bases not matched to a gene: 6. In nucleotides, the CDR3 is TGTGCCAGCAGCCCTGGGACAGGCCTCCAAGAGACCCAGTACTTC. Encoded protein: CASSPGTGLQETQYF.

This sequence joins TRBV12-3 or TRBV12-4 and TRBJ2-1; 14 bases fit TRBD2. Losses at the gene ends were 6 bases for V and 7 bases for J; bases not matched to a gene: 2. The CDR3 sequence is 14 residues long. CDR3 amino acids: CASRTSGRGNEQFF. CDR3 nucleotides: TGTGCCAGCAGGACTAGCGGGAGGGGGAATGAGCAGTTCTTC.

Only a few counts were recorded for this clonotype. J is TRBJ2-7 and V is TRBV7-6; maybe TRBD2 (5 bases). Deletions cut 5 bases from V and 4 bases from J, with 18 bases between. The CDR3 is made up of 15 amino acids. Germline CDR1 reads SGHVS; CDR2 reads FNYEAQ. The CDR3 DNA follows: TGTGCCAGCAGCCCCTCGTGGCGGGCGGATTACGAGCAGTACTTC. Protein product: CASSPSWRADYEQYF.

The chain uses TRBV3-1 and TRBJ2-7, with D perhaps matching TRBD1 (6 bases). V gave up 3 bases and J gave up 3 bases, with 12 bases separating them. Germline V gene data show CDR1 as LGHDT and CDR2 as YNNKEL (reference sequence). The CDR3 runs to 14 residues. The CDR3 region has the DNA TGTGCCAGCAGCCAGGCAGGACAGAGCTACGAGCAGTACTTC. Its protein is CASSQAGQSYEQYF.

CDR3 in amino acids: CASRNQNTYEQYF. As DNA, the CDR3 is TGTGCCAGCAGAAACCAGAACACCTACGAGCAGTACTTC. This chain links TRBV12-3 or TRBV12-4 with TRBJ2-7; the D is unclear. The CDR3 covers 13 residues. V was shortened by 6 bases and J by 2 bases, with 11 bases between the two germline ends.

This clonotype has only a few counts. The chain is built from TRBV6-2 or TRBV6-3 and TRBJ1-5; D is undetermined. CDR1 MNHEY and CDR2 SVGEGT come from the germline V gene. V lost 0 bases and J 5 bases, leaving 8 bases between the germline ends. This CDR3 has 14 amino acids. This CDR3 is CASSYSGAYQPQHF. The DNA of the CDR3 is TGTGCCAGCAGTTACTCGGGAGCCTATCAGCCCCAGCATTTT.

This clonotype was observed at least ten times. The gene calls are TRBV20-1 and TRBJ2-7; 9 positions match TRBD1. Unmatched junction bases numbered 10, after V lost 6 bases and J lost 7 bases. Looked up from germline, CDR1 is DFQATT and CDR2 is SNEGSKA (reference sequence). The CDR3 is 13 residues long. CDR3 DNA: TGCAGTGCCCAGACAGGGGGTGCGAGGGAGCAGTACTTC. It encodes CSAQTGGAREQYF.

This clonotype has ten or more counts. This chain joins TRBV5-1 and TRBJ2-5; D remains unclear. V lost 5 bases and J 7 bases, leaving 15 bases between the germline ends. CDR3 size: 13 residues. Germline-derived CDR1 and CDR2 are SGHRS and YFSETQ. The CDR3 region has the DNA TGCGCCAGCAGATTTTCGCCAGACGGGACCCAGTACTTC. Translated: CASRFSPDGTQYF.

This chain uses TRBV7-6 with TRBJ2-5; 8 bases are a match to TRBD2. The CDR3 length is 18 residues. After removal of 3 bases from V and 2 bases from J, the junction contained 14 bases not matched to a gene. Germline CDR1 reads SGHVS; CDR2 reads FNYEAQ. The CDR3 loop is CASSFPPSRGRPQETQYF. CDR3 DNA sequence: TGTGCCAGCAGCTTCCCTCCATCGCGCGGGAGGCCACAAGAGACCCAGTACTTC.

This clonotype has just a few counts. CDR3 protein: CASSSSGTIKETQYF. CDR3 nucleotides: TGTGCCAGCAGCTCCTCCGGGACTATTAAAGAGACCCAGTACTTC. The chain has TRBV5-4 and TRBJ2-5, with TRBD2 identical over 7 bases. Per the germline V gene, CDR1 is SGHNT and CDR2 is YYREEE (reference sequence). After removal of 3 bases from V and 3 bases from J, the junction contained 8 bases not matched to a gene. There are 15 residues in the CDR3.